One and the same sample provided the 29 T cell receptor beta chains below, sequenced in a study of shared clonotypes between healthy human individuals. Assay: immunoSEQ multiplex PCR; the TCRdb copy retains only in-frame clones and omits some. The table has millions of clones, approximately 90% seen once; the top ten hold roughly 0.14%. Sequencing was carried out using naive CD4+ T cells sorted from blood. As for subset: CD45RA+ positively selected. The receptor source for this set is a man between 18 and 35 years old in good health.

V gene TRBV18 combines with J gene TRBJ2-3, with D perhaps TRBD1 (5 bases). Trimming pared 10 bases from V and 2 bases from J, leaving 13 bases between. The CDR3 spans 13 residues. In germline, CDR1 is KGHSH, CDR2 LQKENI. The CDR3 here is CATRVGATDTQYF. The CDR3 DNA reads TGTGCCACCAGAGTTGGGGCCACAGATACGCAGTATTTT.

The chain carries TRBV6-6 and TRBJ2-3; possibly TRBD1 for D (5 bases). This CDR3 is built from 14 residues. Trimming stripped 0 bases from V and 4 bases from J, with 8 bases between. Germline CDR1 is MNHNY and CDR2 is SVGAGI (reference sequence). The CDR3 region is CASSYSPGPDTQYF. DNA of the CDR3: TGTGCCAGCAGTTACTCGCCAGGGCCAGATACGCAGTATTTT.

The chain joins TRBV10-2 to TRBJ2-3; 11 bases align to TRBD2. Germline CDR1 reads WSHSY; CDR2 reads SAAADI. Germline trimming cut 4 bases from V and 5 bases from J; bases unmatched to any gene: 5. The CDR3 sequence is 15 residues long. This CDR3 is CASSVAGGPRDTQYF. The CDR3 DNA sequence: TGCGCCAGCAGTGTAGCGGGAGGGCCAAGAGATACGCAGTATTTT.

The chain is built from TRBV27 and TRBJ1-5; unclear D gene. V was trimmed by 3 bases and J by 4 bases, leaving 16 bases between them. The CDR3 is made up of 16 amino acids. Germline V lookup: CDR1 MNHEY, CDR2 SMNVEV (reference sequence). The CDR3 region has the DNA TGTGCCAGCAGTTTCCGGTTCTTAGGCGGGAATCAGCCCCAGCATTTT. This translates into CASSFRFLGGNQPQHF.

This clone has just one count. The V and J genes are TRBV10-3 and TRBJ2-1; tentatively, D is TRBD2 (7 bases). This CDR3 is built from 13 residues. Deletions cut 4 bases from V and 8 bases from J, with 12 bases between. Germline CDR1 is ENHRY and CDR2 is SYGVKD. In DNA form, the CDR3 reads TGTGCCATCAGTGTGAAGGGGGGGGATGAGCAGTTCTTC. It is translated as CAISVKGGDEQFF.

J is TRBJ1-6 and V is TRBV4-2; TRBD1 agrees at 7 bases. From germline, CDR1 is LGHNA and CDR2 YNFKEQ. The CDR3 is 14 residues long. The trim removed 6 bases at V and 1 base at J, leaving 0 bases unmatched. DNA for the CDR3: TGTGCCAGCAGACAGGGGTCCTATAATTCACCCCTCCACTTT. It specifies CASRQGSYNSPLHF.

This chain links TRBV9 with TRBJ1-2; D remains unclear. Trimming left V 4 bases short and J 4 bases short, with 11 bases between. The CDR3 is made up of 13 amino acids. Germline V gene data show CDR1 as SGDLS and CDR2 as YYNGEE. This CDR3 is CASSRQDFYGYTF. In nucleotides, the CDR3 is TGTGCCAGCAGCCGACAAGACTTCTATGGCTACACCTTC.

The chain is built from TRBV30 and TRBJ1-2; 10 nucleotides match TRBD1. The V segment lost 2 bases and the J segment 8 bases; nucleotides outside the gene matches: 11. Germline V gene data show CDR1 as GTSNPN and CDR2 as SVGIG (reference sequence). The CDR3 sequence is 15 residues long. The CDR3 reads CAWSRQGASLGGYTF. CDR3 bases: TGTGCCTGGAGTCGACAGGGGGCCTCTTTAGGGGGCTACACCTTC.

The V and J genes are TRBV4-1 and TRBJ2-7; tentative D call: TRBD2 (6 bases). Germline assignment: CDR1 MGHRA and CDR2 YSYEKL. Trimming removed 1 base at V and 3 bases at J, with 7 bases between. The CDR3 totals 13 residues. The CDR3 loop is CASSQGDFYEQYF. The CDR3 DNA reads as TGCGCCAGCAGCCAAGGGGACTTCTACGAGCAGTACTTC.

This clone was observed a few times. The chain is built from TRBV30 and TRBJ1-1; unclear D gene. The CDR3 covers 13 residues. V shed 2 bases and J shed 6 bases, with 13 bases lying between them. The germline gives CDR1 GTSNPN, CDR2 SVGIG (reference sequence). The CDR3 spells CAWSPRVEAEAFF. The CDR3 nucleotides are TGTGCCTGGAGTCCTAGGGTTGAGGCTGAAGCTTTCTTT.

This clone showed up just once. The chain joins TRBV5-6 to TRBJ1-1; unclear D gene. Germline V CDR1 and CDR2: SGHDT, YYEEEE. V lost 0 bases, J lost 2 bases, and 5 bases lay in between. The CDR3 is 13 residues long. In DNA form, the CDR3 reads TGTGCCAGCAGCTTGGGATATAACACTGAAGCTTTCTTT. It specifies CASSLGYNTEAFF.

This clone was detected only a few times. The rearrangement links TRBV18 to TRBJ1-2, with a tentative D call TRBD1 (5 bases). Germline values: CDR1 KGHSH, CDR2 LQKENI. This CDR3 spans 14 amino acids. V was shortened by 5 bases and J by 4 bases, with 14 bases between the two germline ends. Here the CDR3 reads CASSIPGRGYGYTF. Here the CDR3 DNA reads TGTGCCAGCTCAATCCCGGGACGCGGCTATGGCTACACCTTC. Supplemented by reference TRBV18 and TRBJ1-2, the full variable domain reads NAGVMQNPRHLVRRRGQEARLRCSPMKGHSHVYWYRQLPEEGLKFMVYLQKENIIDESGMPKERFSAEFPKEGPSILRIQQVVRGDSAAYFCASSIPGRGYGYTFGSGTRLTVV.

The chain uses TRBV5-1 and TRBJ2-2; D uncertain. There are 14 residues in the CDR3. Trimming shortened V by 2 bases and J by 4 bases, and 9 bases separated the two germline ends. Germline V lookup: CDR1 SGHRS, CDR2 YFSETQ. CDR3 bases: TGCGCCAGCAGCTTCGGTCTGAGCACCGGGGAGCTGTTTTTT. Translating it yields CASSFGLSTGELFF.

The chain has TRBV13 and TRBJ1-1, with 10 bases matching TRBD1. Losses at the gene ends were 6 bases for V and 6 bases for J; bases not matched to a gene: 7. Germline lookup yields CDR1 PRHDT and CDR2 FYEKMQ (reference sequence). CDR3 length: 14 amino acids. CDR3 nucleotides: TGTGCCAGCAGGCCGACAGGGGGCCGGGCTGAAGCTTTCTTT. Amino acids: CASRPTGGRAEAFF. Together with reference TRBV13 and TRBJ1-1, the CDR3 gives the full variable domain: AAGVIQSPRHLIKEKRETATLKCYPIPRHDTVYWYQQGPGQDPQFLISFYEKMQSDKGSIPDRFSAQQFSDYHSELNMSSLELGDSALYFCASRPTGGRAEAFFGQGTRLTVV.

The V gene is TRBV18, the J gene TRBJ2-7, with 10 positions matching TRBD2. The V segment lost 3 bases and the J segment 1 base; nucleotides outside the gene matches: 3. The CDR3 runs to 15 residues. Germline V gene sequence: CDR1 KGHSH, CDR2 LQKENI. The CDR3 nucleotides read TGTGCCAGCTCACCCTCACTAGCGGGGTCCTACGAGCAGTACTTC. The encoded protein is CASSPSLAGSYEQYF.

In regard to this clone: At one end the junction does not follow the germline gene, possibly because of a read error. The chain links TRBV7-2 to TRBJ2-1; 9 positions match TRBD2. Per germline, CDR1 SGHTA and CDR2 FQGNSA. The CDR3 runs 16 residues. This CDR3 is CASSLASGSSYNERFF. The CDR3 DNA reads TGTGCCAGCAGCTTAGCTAGCGGGAGTTCCTACAATGAGCGGTTCTTC.

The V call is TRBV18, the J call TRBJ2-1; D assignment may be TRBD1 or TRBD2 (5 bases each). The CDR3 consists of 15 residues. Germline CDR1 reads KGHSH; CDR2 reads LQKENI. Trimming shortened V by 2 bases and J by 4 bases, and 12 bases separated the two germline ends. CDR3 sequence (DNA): TGTGCCAGCTCACCAAAGGGACCATTATACAATGAGCAGTTCTTC. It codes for CASSPKGPLYNEQFF. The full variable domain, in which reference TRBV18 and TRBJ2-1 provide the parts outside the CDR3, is NAGVMQNPRHLVRRRGQEARLRCSPMKGHSHVYWYRQLPEEGLKFMVYLQKENIIDESGMPKERFSAEFPKEGPSILRIQQVVRGDSAAYFCASSPKGPLYNEQFFGPGTRLTVL.

CDR3 amino acids: CASSPTGGMVEQYF. The CDR3 DNA reads as TGTGCCAGCTCACCGACAGGGGGTATGGTCGAGCAGTACTTC. V gene TRBV18 combines with J gene TRBJ2-7; 9 bases match TRBD1. Trimming removed 3 bases from V and 6 bases from J; junction bases left unmatched: 6. CDR3 length: 14 amino acids. From germline, CDR1 is KGHSH and CDR2 LQKENI. Looking up the rest from reference TRBV18 and TRBJ2-7 gives the full variable domain: NAGVMQNPRHLVRRRGQEARLRCSPMKGHSHVYWYRQLPEEGLKFMVYLQKENIIDESGMPKERFSAEFPKEGPSILRIQQVVRGDSAAYFCASSPTGGMVEQYFGPGTRLTVT.

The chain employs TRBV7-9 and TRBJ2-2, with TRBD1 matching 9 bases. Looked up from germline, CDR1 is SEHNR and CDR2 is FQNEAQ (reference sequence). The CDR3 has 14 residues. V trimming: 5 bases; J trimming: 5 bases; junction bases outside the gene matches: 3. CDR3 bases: TGTGCCAGCAGCCAACAGGGGGCTACCGGGGAGCTGTTTTTT. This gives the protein CASSQQGATGELFF.

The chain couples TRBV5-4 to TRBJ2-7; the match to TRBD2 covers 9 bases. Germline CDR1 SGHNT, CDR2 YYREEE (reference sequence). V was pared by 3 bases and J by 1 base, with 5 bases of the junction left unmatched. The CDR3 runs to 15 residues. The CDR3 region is CASSSGGRGSYEQYF. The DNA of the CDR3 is TGTGCCAGCAGCTCCGGCGGGAGGGGGTCCTACGAGCAGTACTTC.

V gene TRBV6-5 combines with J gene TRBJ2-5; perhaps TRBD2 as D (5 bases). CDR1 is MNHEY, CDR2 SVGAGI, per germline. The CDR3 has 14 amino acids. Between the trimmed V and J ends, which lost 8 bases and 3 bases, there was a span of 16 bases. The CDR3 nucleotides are TGTGCCAGCTCAGACCCCAGGCGGGAAGAGACCCAGTACTTC. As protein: CASSDPRREETQYF.

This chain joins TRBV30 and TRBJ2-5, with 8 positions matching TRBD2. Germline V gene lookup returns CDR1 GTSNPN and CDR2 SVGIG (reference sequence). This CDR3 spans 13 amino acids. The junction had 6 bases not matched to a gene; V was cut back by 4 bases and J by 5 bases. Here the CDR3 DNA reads TGTGCCTGGAACGGGGGGGCCTCCGAGACCCAGTACTTC. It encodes CAWNGGASETQYF.

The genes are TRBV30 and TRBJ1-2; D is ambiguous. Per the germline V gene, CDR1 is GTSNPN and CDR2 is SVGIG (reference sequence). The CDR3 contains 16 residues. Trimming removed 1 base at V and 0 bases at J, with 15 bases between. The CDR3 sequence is CAWSDSGSPANYGYTF. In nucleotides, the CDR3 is TGTGCCTGGAGTGATTCCGGCTCCCCAGCTAACTATGGCTACACCTTC. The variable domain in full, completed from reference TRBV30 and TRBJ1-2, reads SQTIHQWPATLVQPVGSPLSLECTVEGTSNPNLYWYRQAAGRGLQLLFYSVGIGQISSEVPQNLSASRPQDRQFILSSKKLLLSDSGFYLCAWSDSGSPANYGYTFGSGTRLTVV.

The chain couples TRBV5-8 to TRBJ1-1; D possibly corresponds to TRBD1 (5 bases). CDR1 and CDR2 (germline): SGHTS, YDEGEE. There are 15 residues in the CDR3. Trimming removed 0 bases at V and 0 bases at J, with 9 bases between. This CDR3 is CASSLGGRMNTEAFF. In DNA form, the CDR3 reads TGTGCCAGCAGCTTGGGGGGCCGCATGAACACTGAAGCTTTCTTT.

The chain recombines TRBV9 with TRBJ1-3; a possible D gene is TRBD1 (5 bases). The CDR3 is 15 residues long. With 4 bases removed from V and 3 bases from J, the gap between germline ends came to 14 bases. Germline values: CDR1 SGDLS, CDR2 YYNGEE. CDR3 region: CASSLAGTLGNTIYF. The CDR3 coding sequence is TGTGCCAGCAGCCTAGCCGGGACGCTTGGAAACACCATATATTTT.

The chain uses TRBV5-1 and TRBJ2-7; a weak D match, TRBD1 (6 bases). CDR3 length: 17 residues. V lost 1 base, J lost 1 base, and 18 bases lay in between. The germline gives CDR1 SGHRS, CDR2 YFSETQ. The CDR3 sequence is CASSLRMTGYLSYEQYF. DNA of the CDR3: TGCGCCAGCAGCTTGCGGATGACAGGCTACCTTTCCTACGAGCAGTACTTC.

CDR3 sequence reads: CATEATAPETQYF. The CDR3 DNA reads TGTGCCACTGAGGCTACGGCCCCTGAGACCCAGTACTTC. This chain connects TRBV6-1 to TRBJ2-5; D unclear. Looked up from germline, CDR1 is MNHNS and CDR2 is SASEGT. There are 13 residues in the CDR3. V lost 10 bases and J lost 5, with 17 bases in between.

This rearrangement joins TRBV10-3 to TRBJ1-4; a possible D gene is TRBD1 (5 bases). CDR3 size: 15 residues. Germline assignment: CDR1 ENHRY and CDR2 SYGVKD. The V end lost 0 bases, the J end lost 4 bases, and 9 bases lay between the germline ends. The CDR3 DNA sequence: TGTGCCATCAGTGAGTCGGGGGGAATTAATGAAAAACTGTTTTTT. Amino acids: CAISESGGINEKLFF.

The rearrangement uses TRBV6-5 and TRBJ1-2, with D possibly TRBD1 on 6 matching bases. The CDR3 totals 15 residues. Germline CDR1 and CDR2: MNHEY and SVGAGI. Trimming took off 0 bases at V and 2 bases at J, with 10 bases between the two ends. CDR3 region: CASSYSKQGNYGYTF. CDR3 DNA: TGTGCCAGCAGTTACTCGAAGCAGGGGAACTATGGCTACACCTTC.